Sequencing of this T cell receptor beta chain was carried out in a study of TIL therapy for anti-PD-1-resistant metastatic lung cancer. The sample's time point: pre-treatment sample, taken before nivolumab and TIL therapy. Pleural nodules or supraclavicular lymph nodes made up most of the excised metastases sampled. Looked up from germline, CDR1 is KGHSH and CDR2 is LQKENI. V was pared by 0 bases and J by 1 base, with 6 bases between. This CDR3 contains 15 residues. The immunoSEQ assay was v3. Generated by immunoSEQ multiplex PCR, the TCRdb table keeps only in-frame clones and is missing some. Of 45,000 to 50,000 clones listed, 70% to 85% are singletons. This clone appeared a few times.

The rearrangement uses TRBV18 and TRBJ1-4, with D uncertain. The sample was tumor tissue, taken at baseline. This receptor was obtained from a person aged 25-85 years with non-small cell lung cancer. The CDR3 loop reads CASSPPGVTNEKLFF. Here the CDR3 DNA reads TGTGCCAGCTCACCACCCGGGGTAACTAATGAAAAACTGTTTTTT.